This entry lists 27 T cell receptor beta chains sequenced from one sample in a study of ipilimumab plus nivolumab after autologous stem cell transplantation. Produced via immunoSEQ multiplex PCR; TCRdb's table is partial and in-frame only. This sample has some 10,000 clones, with nearly 80% found just once. The starting material was PBMCs, obtained in a trial of ipilimumab plus nivolumab as post-transplant consolidation. Receptors originate from a male donor with diffuse large B-cell lymphoma.

The gene calls are TRBV2 and TRBJ2-6; 7 bases fit TRBD1. The CDR3 is 18 amino acids. Per the germline V gene, CDR1 is SNHLY and CDR2 is FYNNEI. V lost 5 bases and J lost 0; bases outside the gene matches: 10. CDR3 sequence reads: CASSRWDRVFSGANVLTF. The CDR3 DNA follows: TGTGCCAGCAGTAGGTGGGACAGAGTCTTCTCTGGGGCCAACGTCCTGACTTTC.

J is TRBJ1-2 and V is TRBV28; tentatively, D is TRBD1 (5 bases). V was trimmed by 5 bases and J by 2 bases, leaving 15 bases between them. The CDR3 is 15 residues long. Germline-derived CDR1 and CDR2 are MDHEN and SYDVKM. CDR3 DNA: TGTGCCAGCAGTCCACGGGGCTTTAGGAACTATGGCTACACCTTC. Its translation: CASSPRGFRNYGYTF.

The J gene is TRBJ1-2, the V gene TRBV6-5; D is uncertain. The CDR3 has 13 amino acids. From germline, CDR1 is MNHEY and CDR2 SVGAGI. Trimming left V 5 bases short and J 4 bases short, with 11 bases between. CDR3 protein: CASSPVGGYGYTF. The CDR3 bases are TGTGCCAGCAGTCCCGTCGGCGGCTATGGCTACACCTTC.

The chain couples TRBV4-3 to TRBJ2-4; 9 bases fit TRBD1. With 0 bases clipped from V and 10 bases from J, the junction kept 7 bases outside the gene matches. The CDR3 covers 15 residues. The germline V gene encodes CDR1 LGHNA and CDR2 YSLEER. CDR3 loop: CASSQEDRGSSIQYF. CDR3 sequence (DNA): TGCGCCAGCAGCCAAGAAGACAGGGGGTCGTCAATTCAGTACTTC.

The V and J genes are TRBV2 and TRBJ2-1, with D unresolved. The germline V and J ends were trimmed by 2 bases and 5 bases, with 7 bases remaining between them. Germline lookup yields CDR1 SNHLY and CDR2 FYNNEI. CDR3 length: 13 amino acids. This chain's CDR3 is CASSENTDNEQFF. CDR3 DNA sequence: TGTGCCAGCAGTGAAAACACTGACAATGAGCAGTTCTTC.

The rearrangement joins TRBV19 to TRBJ1-2; D is perhaps TRBD1 (5 bases). Per germline, CDR1 LNHDA and CDR2 SQIVND (reference sequence). The CDR3 sequence is 12 residues long. V lost 6 bases to trimming and J lost 8 bases, with 13 bases between them. The CDR3 sequence is CASSGARDGYTF. CDR3 DNA: TGTGCCAGTAGCGGTGCCAGGGACGGCTACACCTTC.

In this sample, this clone turned up a few times. CDR3 residues: CASSLAGGARIEQYF. In nucleotides, the CDR3 is TGCGCCAGCAGCTTGGCCGGGGGGGCGCGGATCGAGCAGTACTTC. This rearrangement joins TRBV5-1 to TRBJ2-7; 8 bases fit TRBD2. Germline V gene sequence: CDR1 SGHRS, CDR2 YFSETQ. The CDR3 has 15 amino acids. J gave up 6 bases and V 0 bases, and 8 bases lay outside the gene matches.

The gene calls are TRBV20-1 and TRBJ2-7, with D perhaps TRBD1 (5 bases). CDR3 length equals 10 residues. The V end was cut by 6 bases, the J end by 5 bases, with 8 bases between. Germline CDR1 and CDR2: DFQATT and SNEGSKA (reference sequence). CDR3 amino acids: CSAAGNEQYF. DNA for the CDR3: TGCAGTGCGGCAGGGAACGAGCAGTACTTC.

This clone has only a few counts. CDR3 bases: TGCGCCAGCAGCACGGGACAGGGGTTACCCCTCCACTTT. Protein product: CASSTGQGLPLHF. The J gene is TRBJ1-6, the V gene TRBV10-2, with TRBD1 identical over 10 bases. The CDR3 consists of 13 residues. Germline CDR1 and CDR2: WSHSY and SAAADI. After removal of 6 bases from V and 12 bases from J, the junction contained 5 bases not matched to a gene.

Notes on this clone: An end of the junction differs from the germline gene, which may be a read error. The rearrangement joins TRBV7-7 to TRBJ2-5; 8 bases line up with TRBD2. Germline-derived CDR1 and CDR2 are SSHAT and FNYEAQ (reference sequence). The CDR3 runs 13 residues. The CDR3: CASSLGTRETQYF. CDR3 nucleotides: TGTGCTAGCAGCTTAGGGACTAGAGAGACCCAGTACTTC.

The count of this clone is one. The rearrangement joins TRBV2 to TRBJ1-5; a possible D gene is TRBD1 (5 bases). Between the trimmed V and J ends, which lost 4 bases and 1 base, there was a span of 17 bases. The CDR3 runs to 17 residues. Looked up from germline, CDR1 is SNHLY and CDR2 is FYNNEI. The CDR3 DNA sequence: TGTGCCAGCAGTGCGGGGCCGGGGGGAGTGAGCAATCAGCCCCAGCATTTT. Amino acids: CASSAGPGGVSNQPQHF.

The chain uses TRBV6-6 and TRBJ1-2; maybe TRBD1 (6 bases). The CDR3 is 14 residues long. The V end was cut by 5 bases, the J end by 4 bases, with 14 bases between. Germline loops: CDR1 MNHNY, CDR2 SVGAGI (reference sequence). The CDR3 region has the DNA TGTGCCAGCAGTACATGGACAGATCCCTATGGCTACACCTTC. Its protein product is CASSTWTDPYGYTF.

The V gene is TRBV30, the J gene TRBJ1-1, with D unresolved. Per germline, CDR1 GTSNPN and CDR2 SVGIG (reference sequence). Trimming cost V 0 bases and J 4 bases, with 12 bases left between them. This CDR3 spans 14 amino acids. CDR3 residues: CAWSVNGMGTEAFF. For the CDR3, the DNA is TGTGCCTGGAGTGTAAACGGGATGGGCACTGAAGCTTTCTTT.

V is TRBV19 and J is TRBJ2-1; no clear D. The V end was cut by 3 bases, the J end by 7 bases, with 16 bases between. The germline V gene encodes CDR1 LNHDA and CDR2 SQIVND (reference sequence). The CDR3 runs 15 residues. The CDR3, as DNA: TGTGCCAGTAGTATGGTCAGTGGAAAAACGAATGAGCAGTTCTTC. Protein: CASSMVSGKTNEQFF.

This chain uses TRBV6-1 with TRBJ2-7, with a tentative D call TRBD1 (5 bases). The CDR3 totals 15 residues. From germline, CDR1 is MNHNS and CDR2 SASEGT. Trimming removed 3 bases from V and 3 bases from J, with 15 bases in between. CDR3 coding DNA: TGTGCCAGCAGTGAGGGCCAGGGTATATTCTACGAGCAGTACTTC. Translation: CASSEGQGIFYEQYF.

This sequence joins TRBV5-6 and TRBJ1-2, with 7 bases that match TRBD1. Germline-derived CDR1 and CDR2 are SGHDT and YYEEEE. There are 16 residues in the CDR3. With 5 bases clipped from V and 0 bases from J, the junction kept 10 bases outside the gene matches. The DNA of the CDR3 is TGTGCCAGCAGTCGAGGGGGCGCAGAGGCTAACTATGGCTACACCTTC. Its protein is CASSRGGAEANYGYTF.

In DNA form, the CDR3 reads TGTGCCAGCAGTTTACAGGGCTATGGCTACACCTTC. It codes for CASSLQGYGYTF. The rearrangement joins TRBV6-5 to TRBJ1-2, with D perhaps TRBD1 (6 bases). The CDR3 has 12 residues. V gave up 4 bases and J gave up 4 bases, with 7 bases separating them. CDR1 MNHEY and CDR2 SVGAGI come from the germline V gene.

The chain is built from TRBV5-8 and TRBJ2-1; D is perhaps TRBD1 (6 bases). This CDR3 contains 15 residues. Looked up from germline, CDR1 is SGHTS and CDR2 is YDEGEE. Trimming left V 0 bases short and J 6 bases short, with 13 bases between. The CDR3 protein is CASSLVSGQSNEQFF. The CDR3 region has the DNA TGTGCCAGCAGCTTGGTCAGCGGACAGAGCAATGAGCAGTTCTTC.

This chain's CDR3 is CASSLEDSLWYF. DNA of the CDR3: TGCGCCAGCAGCTTGGAGGACAGTCTTTGGTACTTC. V is TRBV5-1 and J is TRBJ2-7; tentatively, D is TRBD1 (6 bases). V was trimmed by 0 bases and J by 12 bases, leaving 13 bases between them. The CDR3 loop spans 12 amino acids. The germline V gene has CDR1 SGHRS and CDR2 YFSETQ.

The V and J genes are TRBV7-9 and TRBJ1-2, with D possibly being TRBD1 (5 bases). The CDR3 is 18 amino acids. Trimming took 0 bases from V and 4 from J, leaving 21 bases between them. Germline V gene sequence: CDR1 SEHNR, CDR2 FQNEAQ (reference sequence). CDR3 in DNA: TGTGCCAGCAGCTTAGCGGGGGGGTACTCTCATCGAAGCTATGGCTACACCTTC. Translation gives CASSLAGGYSHRSYGYTF.

The CDR3: CASSSGTGDYGYTF. CDR3 nucleotides: TGTGCCAGCAGTTCCGGGACAGGGGACTATGGCTACACCTTC. The V call is TRBV6-5, the J call TRBJ1-2; 10 bases fit TRBD1. The germline CDR1 and CDR2 sequences are MNHEY and SVGAGI. The CDR3 length is 14 residues. With 4 bases clipped from V and 3 bases from J, the junction kept 2 bases outside the gene matches.

V and J are TRBV28 and TRBJ1-5; weak D call: TRBD1 (6 bases). With 7 bases removed from V and 4 bases from J, the gap between germline ends came to 17 bases. The V gene's germline CDR1 is MDHEN and CDR2 SYDVKM. The CDR3 spans 15 residues. The CDR3 region is CASTAWGHLNQPQHF. The CDR3 coding sequence is TGTGCCAGCACCGCTTGGGGACACCTAAATCAGCCCCAGCATTTT. Full variable domain (outside the CDR3, taken from reference TRBV28 and TRBJ1-5): DVKVTQSSRYLVKRTGEKVFLECVQDMDHENMFWYRQDPGLGLRLIYFSYDVKMKEKGDIPEGYSVSREKKERFSLILESASTNQTSMYLCASTAWGHLNQPQHFGDGTRLSIL.

In this sample, this clone turned up once. V and J are TRBV28 and TRBJ1-1; no reliable D call. This CDR3 region has 12 residues. V shed 3 bases and J shed 6 bases, with 8 bases lying between them. In germline, CDR1 is MDHEN, CDR2 SYDVKM. The CDR3: CASSFPVPEAFF. In DNA form, the CDR3 reads TGTGCCAGCAGTTTCCCGGTTCCTGAAGCTTTCTTT.

This chain joins TRBV7-2 and TRBJ2-7, with 12 bases aligning to TRBD2. The CDR3 extends over 17 amino acids. V lost 7 bases, J lost 1 base, and 11 bases stayed unmatched. In germline, CDR1 is SGHTA, CDR2 FQGNSA. The CDR3 region has the DNA TGTGCCAGCACCGAGGGACTAGCGGGTATTATATCCTACGAGCAGTACTTC. Encoded protein: CASTEGLAGIISYEQYF.

The count of this clone is one. The chain combines TRBV28 with TRBJ2-5, with TRBD2 as a possible D gene (5 bases). Germline CDR1 MDHEN, CDR2 SYDVKM. Trimming stripped 3 bases from V and 4 bases from J, with 12 bases between. The CDR3 has 14 amino acids. The chain's CDR3 is CASSFPEEGETQYF. CDR3 in DNA: TGTGCCAGCAGTTTTCCGGAAGAGGGAGAGACCCAGTACTTC.

The chain links TRBV7-2 to TRBJ2-5; D call uncertain. With 1 base removed from V and 5 bases from J, the gap between germline ends came to 8 bases. The CDR3 runs 13 residues. CDR1 is SGHTA, CDR2 FQGNSA, per germline. The CDR3 DNA reads as TGTGCCAGCAGCTTAGTCAGCTTGGAGACCCAGTACTTC. Protein: CASSLVSLETQYF.

In DNA form, the CDR3 reads TGTGCCAGCAGCGTAGGACTAGCGGGGGGTACCCTTCAAGAGACCCAGTACTTC. Amino acids: CASSVGLAGGTLQETQYF. The V gene is TRBV9, the J gene TRBJ2-5, with 13 bases identical to TRBD2. Germline V gene lookup returns CDR1 SGDLS and CDR2 YYNGEE. The CDR3 runs to 18 residues. The V segment lost 0 bases and the J segment 2 bases; nucleotides outside the gene matches: 7.